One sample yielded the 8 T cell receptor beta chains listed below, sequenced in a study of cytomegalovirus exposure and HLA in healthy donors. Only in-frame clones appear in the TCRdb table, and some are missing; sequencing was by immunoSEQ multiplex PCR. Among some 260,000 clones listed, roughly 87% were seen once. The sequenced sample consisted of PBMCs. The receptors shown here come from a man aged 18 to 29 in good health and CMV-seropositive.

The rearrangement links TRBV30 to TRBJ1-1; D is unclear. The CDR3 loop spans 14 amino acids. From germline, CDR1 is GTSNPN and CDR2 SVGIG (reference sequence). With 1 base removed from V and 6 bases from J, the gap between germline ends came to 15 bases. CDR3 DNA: TGTGCCTGGAGTGCGAGGACCCATGTCGCTGAAGCTTTCTTT. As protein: CAWSARTHVAEAFF. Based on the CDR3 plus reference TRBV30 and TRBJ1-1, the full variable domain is SQTIHQWPATLVQPVGSPLSLECTVEGTSNPNLYWYRQAAGRGLQLLFYSVGIGQISSEVPQNLSASRPQDRQFILSSKKLLLSDSGFYLCAWSARTHVAEAFFGQGTRLTVV.

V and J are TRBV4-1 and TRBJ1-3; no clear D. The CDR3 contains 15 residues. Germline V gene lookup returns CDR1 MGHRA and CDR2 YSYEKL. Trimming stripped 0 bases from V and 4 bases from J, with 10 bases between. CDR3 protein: CASSQDPGGGNTIYF. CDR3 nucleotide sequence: TGCGCCAGCAGCCAAGATCCGGGAGGCGGAAACACCATATATTTT.

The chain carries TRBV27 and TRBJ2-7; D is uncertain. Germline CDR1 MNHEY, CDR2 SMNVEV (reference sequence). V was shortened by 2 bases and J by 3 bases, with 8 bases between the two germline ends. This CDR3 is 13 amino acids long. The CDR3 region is CASSLGPHYEQYF. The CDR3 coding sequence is TGTGCCAGCAGTTTAGGGCCCCACTACGAGCAGTACTTC.

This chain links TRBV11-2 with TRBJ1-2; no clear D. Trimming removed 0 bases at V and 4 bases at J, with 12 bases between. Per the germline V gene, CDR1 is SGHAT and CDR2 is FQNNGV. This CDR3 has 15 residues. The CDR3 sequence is CASSLENSLPYGYTF. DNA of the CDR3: TGTGCCAGCAGCTTAGAAAACTCCCTCCCCTATGGCTACACCTTC.

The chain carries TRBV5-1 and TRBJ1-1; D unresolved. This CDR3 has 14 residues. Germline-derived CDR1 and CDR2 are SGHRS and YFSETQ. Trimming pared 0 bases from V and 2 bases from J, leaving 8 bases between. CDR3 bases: TGCGCCAGCAGCTTGGAGTACTTCAACACTGAAGCTTTCTTT. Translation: CASSLEYFNTEAFF. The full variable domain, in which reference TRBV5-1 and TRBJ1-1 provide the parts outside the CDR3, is KAGVTQTPRYLIKTRGQQVTLSCSPISGHRSVSWYQQTPGQGLQFLFEYFSETQRNKGNFPGRFSGRQFSNSRSEMNVSTLELGDSALYLCASSLEYFNTEAFFGQGTRLTVV.

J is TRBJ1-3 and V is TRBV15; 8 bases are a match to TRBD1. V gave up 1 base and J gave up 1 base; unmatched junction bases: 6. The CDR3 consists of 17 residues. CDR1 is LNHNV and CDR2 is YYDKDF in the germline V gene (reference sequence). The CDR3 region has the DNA TGTGCCACCAGCAGAGGGACAGGGATCGCATCTGGAAACACCATATATTTT. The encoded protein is CATSRGTGIASGNTIYF.

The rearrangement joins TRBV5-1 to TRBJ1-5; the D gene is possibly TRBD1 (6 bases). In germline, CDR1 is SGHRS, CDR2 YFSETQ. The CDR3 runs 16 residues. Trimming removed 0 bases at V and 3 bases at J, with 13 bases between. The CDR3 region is CASSLGGGPPNQPQHF. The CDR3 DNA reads TGCGCCAGCAGCTTGGGAGGGGGGCCTCCCAATCAGCCCCAGCATTTT. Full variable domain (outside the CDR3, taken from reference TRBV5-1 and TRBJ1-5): KAGVTQTPRYLIKTRGQQVTLSCSPISGHRSVSWYQQTPGQGLQFLFEYFSETQRNKGNFPGRFSGRQFSNSRSEMNVSTLELGDSALYLCASSLGGGPPNQPQHFGDGTRLSIL.

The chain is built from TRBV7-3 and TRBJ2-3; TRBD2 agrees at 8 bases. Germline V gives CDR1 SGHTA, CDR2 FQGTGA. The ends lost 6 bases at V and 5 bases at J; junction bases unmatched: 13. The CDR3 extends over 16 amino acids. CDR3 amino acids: CASSPGRAGVLDTQYF. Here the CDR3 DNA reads TGTGCCAGCAGTCCAGGTCGAGCGGGAGTCTTAGATACGCAGTATTTT.